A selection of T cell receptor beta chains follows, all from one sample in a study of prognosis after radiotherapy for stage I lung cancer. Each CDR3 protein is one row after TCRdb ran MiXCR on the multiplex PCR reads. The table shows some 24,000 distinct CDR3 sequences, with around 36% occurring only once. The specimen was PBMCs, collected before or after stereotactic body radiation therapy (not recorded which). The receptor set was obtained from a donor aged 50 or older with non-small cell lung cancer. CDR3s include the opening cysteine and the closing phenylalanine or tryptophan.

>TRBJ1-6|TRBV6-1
CASSDREYYNSPLHF
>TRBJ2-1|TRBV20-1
CSAGGGSGAGDAQFF
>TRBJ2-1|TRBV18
CASSQGPTYNEQFF
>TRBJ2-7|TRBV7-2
CASSPDRNYEQYF
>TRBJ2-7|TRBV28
CASNPGRGGIYEQYF
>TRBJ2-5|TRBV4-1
CASSQVRQETQYF
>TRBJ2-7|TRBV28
CASSPGTANYEQYF
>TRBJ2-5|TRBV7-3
CASSLNGLAGVETQYF
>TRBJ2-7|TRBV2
CASSGGLASGSYEQYF
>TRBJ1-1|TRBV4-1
CASSQDVYRGNTEAFF
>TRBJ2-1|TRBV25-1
CASSVGTSGYNEQFF
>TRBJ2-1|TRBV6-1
CASSQLRIAAEQFF
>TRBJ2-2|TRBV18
CASSATGNTGELFF
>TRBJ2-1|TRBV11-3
CASSLEKSGGDSPYNEQFF
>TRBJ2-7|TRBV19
CASNEAGGPYEHYF
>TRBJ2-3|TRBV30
CAWSSFCGTQYF
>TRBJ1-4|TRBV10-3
CAISVGNSLPATNEKLFF
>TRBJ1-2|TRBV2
CASREAGRHGYTF
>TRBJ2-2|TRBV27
CASSLEGFPNTGELFF
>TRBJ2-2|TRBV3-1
CASRPAATGELFF
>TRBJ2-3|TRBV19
CASTTGREADAQYF
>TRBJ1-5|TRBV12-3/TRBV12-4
CASSPGQGRNQPQHF
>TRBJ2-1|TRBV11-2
CASSFSGHDEQFF
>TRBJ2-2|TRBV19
CASKWASGSPTGELFF
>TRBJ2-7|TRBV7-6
CASSPTDMRLYEQYF
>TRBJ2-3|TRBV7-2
CASSLVGRGADTQYF
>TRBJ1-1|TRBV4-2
CASSQVGQARTEAFF
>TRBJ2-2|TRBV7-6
CASSLAVGSGGRTAELFF
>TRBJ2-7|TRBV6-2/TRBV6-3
CASNWEYNSYEQYF
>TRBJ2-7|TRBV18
CASSPGSGDGGEQYF
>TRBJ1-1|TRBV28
CASSLFGDGRAYTEAFF
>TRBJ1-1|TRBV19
CASMRTENTEAFF
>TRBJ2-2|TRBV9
CASSRRNSVRDGELFF
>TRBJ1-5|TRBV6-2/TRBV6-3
CASSSQVGHRPAGTNQPQHF
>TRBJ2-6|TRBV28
CASSLPGLGSGANVLTF
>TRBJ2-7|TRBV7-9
CASSTYNREHEQYF
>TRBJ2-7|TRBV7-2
CASSLDSLRAYEQYF
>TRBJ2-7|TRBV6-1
CASSRTGDEQYF
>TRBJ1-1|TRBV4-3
CASSQEGRAEAFF
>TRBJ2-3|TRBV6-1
CASRLGATSTDTQYF
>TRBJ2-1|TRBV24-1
CATSQPSPGSSSYNEQFF
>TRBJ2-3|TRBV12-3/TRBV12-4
CASNYEADTQYF
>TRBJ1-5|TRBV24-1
CATSVAGDQPQHF
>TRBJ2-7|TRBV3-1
CASSQDPYRAYEQYF
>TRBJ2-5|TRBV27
CASSLWTSVGETQYF
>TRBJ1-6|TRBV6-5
CASSYIEAGDSPLHF